The present TCR beta chain was sequenced within a study of cytomegalovirus exposure and HLA in healthy donors. The study's findings and limits: Highly shared sequence variants in one cluster were likely a sequencing artifact. HLA alleles showed associations with 16,951 TCR beta sequences in a later analysis, at a 0.05 false discovery rate.

The V end lost 0 bases, the J end lost 8 bases, and 10 bases lay between the germline ends. This CDR3 comprises 13 residues. Per germline, CDR1 LNHNV and CDR2 YYDKDF (reference sequence). Researchers ran the PCR with 60 Vbeta and 13 Jbeta primers. Clones were sequenced by immunoSEQ multiplex PCR, and TCRdb holds only the in-frame ones, with some missing. This table has around 140,000 clones, roughly 74% appearing once. On this clone: Antigen unknown.

This cohort consisted of healthy bone marrow donors. The chain couples TRBV15 to TRBJ1-2; the D is unclear. The sequenced sample was PBMCs. This receptor was obtained from a middle-aged man in good health and CMV-seronegative. CDR3 in amino acids: CATSRDEGFGYTF. The CDR3 nucleotides are TGTGCCACCAGCAGAGATGAGGGCTTCGGCTACACCTTC.